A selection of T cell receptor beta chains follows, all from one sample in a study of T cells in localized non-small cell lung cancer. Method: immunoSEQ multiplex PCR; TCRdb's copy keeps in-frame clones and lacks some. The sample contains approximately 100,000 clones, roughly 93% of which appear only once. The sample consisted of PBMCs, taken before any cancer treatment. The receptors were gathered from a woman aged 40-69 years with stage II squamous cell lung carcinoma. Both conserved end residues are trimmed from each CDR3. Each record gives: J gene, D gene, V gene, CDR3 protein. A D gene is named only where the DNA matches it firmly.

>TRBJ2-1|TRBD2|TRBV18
ASSPRTSKFFNEQF
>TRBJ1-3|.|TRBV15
ATSTNQGMRGNTIY
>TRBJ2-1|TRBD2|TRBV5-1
ASSFPRGDNEQF
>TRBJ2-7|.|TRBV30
AWSLRGYEQY
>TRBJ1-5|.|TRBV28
ASSPYQGVSNQPQH
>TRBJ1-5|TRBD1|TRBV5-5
ASSPGTANQPQH
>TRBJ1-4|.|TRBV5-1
ASSSRAGEEKLF
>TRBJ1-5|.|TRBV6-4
ASSSGLGQPQH
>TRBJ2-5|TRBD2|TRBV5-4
ASSTSVIGETQY
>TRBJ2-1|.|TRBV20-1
SASDYPEQF
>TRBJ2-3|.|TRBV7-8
ASSFEDTQY
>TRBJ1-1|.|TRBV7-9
ASSPGDRASTEAF
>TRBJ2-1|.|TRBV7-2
ASSLTGNSYNEQF
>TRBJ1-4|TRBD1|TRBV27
ASRHQGQGIANEKLF
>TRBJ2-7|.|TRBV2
ASMYQGYEQY
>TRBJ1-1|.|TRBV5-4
ASSLGAREGTEAF
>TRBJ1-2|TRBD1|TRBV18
ASSPDRGYGYT
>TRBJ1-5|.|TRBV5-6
ASSLVGAANQPQH
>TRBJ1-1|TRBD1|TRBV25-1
ASSVGQGLVEAF
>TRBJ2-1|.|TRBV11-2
ASSLGFVRHNEQF
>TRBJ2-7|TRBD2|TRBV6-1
ASSEIGGLGEQY
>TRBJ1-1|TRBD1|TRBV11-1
ASSTRDSLGNTEAF
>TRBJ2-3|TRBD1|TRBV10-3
AISGGGQDSTDTQY
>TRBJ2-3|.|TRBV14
ASSQEGKGVDTQY
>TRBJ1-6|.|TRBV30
AWSVGPPLH
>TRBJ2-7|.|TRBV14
ASSQWGTPQY
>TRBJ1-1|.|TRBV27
ASSRANTEAF
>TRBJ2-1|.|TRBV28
ASSFRRSSYNEQF
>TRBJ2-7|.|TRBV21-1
ASSYVGGTAPYEQY
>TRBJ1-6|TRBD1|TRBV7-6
ASSRLQGVNSPLH
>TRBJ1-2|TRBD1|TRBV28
ASSLGGQVGGYT
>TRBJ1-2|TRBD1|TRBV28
ASSLWTGVYGYT
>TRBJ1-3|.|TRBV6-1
ASSEVTRPGNTIY
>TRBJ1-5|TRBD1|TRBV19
ASSMSGQGSQPQH
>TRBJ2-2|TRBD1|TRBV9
ASSVRAGGNTGELF
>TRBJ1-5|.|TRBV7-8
ASSAIRAINQPQH
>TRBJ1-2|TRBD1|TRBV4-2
ASSPISGTDLNYGYT
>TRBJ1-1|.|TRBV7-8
ASSSRSRNTEAF
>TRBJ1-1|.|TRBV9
ASTREKVNTEAF